The 27 T cell receptor beta chains below come from one sample, sequenced in a study of blood T cell repertoires in COVID-19 (dated by TCRdb to 2020 to 2022). The library was produced with the immunoSEQ multiplex PCR assay. The immuneACCESS repertoire file appears here via TCRdb, limited to in-frame rearrangements. These files lack a portion of the clones; in checked studies, under half of the deficit traces to unresolved V genes, and the cause of the others is not known. This sample has 300,000 to 450,000 clones in its table, and 85% to 90% of those were observed once. Clones ranked in the top ten supply over 0.9% of the sample. The source material was PBMCs or T cells enriched from blood (not recorded which). The origin of the receptors is a woman aged 30 to 39 who had been exposed to COVID-19.

This clone was observed once. V gene TRBV6-1 combines with J gene TRBJ1-2, with D possibly matching TRBD1 (6 bases). The CDR3 length is 17 residues. Germline values: CDR1 MNHNS, CDR2 SASEGT. V lost 1 base, J lost 8 bases, and 23 bases lay in between. CDR3 residues: CASSEGTGRDHREGYTF. CDR3 coding DNA: TGTGCCAGCAGTGAAGGAACTGGACGAGATCACAGGGAAGGCTACACCTTC.

The chain carries TRBV27 and TRBJ2-2; tentative D call: TRBD2 (5 bases). The CDR3 runs 16 residues. Germline CDR1 reads MNHEY; CDR2 reads SMNVEV (reference sequence). Between the trimmed V and J ends, which lost 6 bases and 0 bases, there was a span of 14 bases. CDR3 sequence (DNA): TGTGCCAGCAGGCCTACTAGGTTTACGAACACCGGGGAGCTGTTTTTT. Protein sequence: CASRPTRFTNTGELFF.

The chain employs TRBV5-8 and TRBJ1-1; the D gene is possibly TRBD1 (6 bases). Germline V gene lookup returns CDR1 SGHTS and CDR2 YDEGEE. The CDR3 is made up of 16 amino acids. The V and J ends lost 0 bases and 0 bases respectively, with 12 bases between them. Written as DNA, the CDR3 is TGTGCCAGCAGCTTGGCCTTGGGGACACTGAACACTGAAGCTTTCTTT. This codes for CASSLALGTLNTEAFF.

The chain joins TRBV2 to TRBJ1-2, with TRBD1 matching 9 bases. Germline loops: CDR1 SNHLY, CDR2 FYNNEI. V shed 8 bases and J 6 bases; nucleotides not matched to a gene: 7. This CDR3 contains 13 residues. As DNA, the CDR3 is TGTGCCAGCGTGGGGACAGGGAGCGATGGCTACACCTTC. It codes for CASVGTGSDGYTF. The full variable domain, completed using reference TRBV2 and TRBJ1-2, is EPEVTQTPSHQVTQMGQEVILRCVPISNHLYFYWYRQILGQKVEFLVSFYNNEISEKSEIFDDQFSVERPDGSNFTLKIRSTKLEDSAMYFCASVGTGSDGYTFGSGTRLTVV.

The rearrangement joins TRBV19 to TRBJ2-4, with D maybe TRBD1 (6 bases). Trimming cost V 7 bases and J 3 bases, with 19 bases left between them. The CDR3 covers 16 residues. Looked up from germline, CDR1 is LNHDA and CDR2 is SQIVND (reference sequence). The CDR3 sequence is CASTSHNRDYKNIQYF. CDR3 nucleotides: TGTGCCAGTACCTCACACAACAGGGATTACAAAAACATTCAGTACTTC.

V usage is TRBV5-4 and J usage is TRBJ2-7, with D possibly TRBD1 on 6 matching bases. Trimming took 6 bases from V and 0 from J, leaving 19 bases between them. Germline CDR1 SGHNT, CDR2 YYREEE (reference sequence). The CDR3 is 16 amino acids. CDR3 in amino acids: CASKPSTGLYSYEQYF. In DNA, the CDR3 is TGTGCCAGCAAGCCCTCCACAGGGCTATACTCCTACGAGCAGTACTTC.

CDR3 region: CASSSLDGRESDEQYF. DNA of the CDR3: TGTGCCAGCAGCTCACTAGATGGGCGGGAGTCCGACGAGCAGTACTTC. The chain recombines TRBV7-6 with TRBJ2-7; 7 bases agree with TRBD2. The junction had 14 bases not matched to a gene; V was cut back by 4 bases and J by 5 bases. Germline assignment: CDR1 SGHVS and CDR2 FNYEAQ. CDR3 length: 16 amino acids. The whole variable domain, remainder taken from reference TRBV7-6 and TRBJ2-7, is GAGVSQSPRYKVTKRGQDVALRCDPISGHVSLYWYRQALGQGPEFLTYFNYEAQQDKSGLPNDRFSAERPEGSISTLTIQRTEQRDSAMYRCASSSLDGRESDEQYFGPGTRLTVT.

V usage is TRBV29-1 and J usage is TRBJ2-3; 7 bases match TRBD2. Germline V gene sequence: CDR1 SQVTM, CDR2 ANQGSEA. The CDR3 consists of 15 residues. Germline trimming cut 4 bases from V and 2 bases from J; bases unmatched to any gene: 9. CDR3 bases: TGCAGCGTTGGGGAGGGCTCTACGGACACAGATACGCAGTATTTT. It translates to CSVGEGSTDTDTQYF.

The chain couples TRBV11-2 to TRBJ2-1; 8 nucleotides agree with TRBD1. The germline CDR1 and CDR2 sequences are SGHAT and FQNNGV. The CDR3 runs to 13 residues. J gave up 14 bases and V 0 bases, and 6 bases lay outside the gene matches. CDR3 protein: CASSLENQGAKFF. The CDR3 DNA sequence: TGTGCCAGCAGCTTAGAAAACCAGGGGGCTAAGTTCTTC.

The chain joins TRBV5-1 to TRBJ1-4; D is unresolved. The CDR3 length is 14 residues. Germline CDR1 is SGHRS and CDR2 is YFSETQ. V shed 0 bases and J shed 11 bases, with 14 bases lying between them. In DNA, the CDR3 is TGCGCCAGCAGCTTGGGTTCCTTCAGCAGGAAACTGTTTTTT. The encoded protein is CASSLGSFSRKLFF.

The rearrangement joins TRBV24-1 to TRBJ2-1, with 7 bases fitting TRBD2. CDR1 is KGHDR, CDR2 SFDVKD, per germline. V shed 5 bases and J 2 bases; nucleotides not matched to a gene: 5. The CDR3 totals 15 residues. The CDR3 reads CATSGSSGTYNEQFF. The CDR3 DNA reads as TGTGCCACCAGTGGGTCTAGCGGCACCTACAATGAGCAGTTCTTC.

V gene TRBV2 combines with J gene TRBJ2-7, with TRBD1 matching 7 bases. Per germline, CDR1 SNHLY and CDR2 FYNNEI. V was clipped by 5 bases and J by 3 bases; unmatched bases: 7. The length of the CDR3 is 14 residues. The chain's CDR3 is CASSLGQVSYEQYF. The CDR3 bases are TGTGCCAGCAGTCTAGGACAGGTCAGCTACGAGCAGTACTTC.

The V call is TRBV6-5, the J call TRBJ2-7; the D gene is possibly TRBD1 (6 bases). The CDR3 is 15 residues long. Trimming removed 5 bases from V and 2 bases from J, with 16 bases in between. Germline V gives CDR1 MNHEY, CDR2 SVGAGI. CDR3 coding DNA: TGTGCCAGCAGTCCGGGACAAATAGGTCCCTACGAGCAGTACTTC. This translates into CASSPGQIGPYEQYF.

This clone was found a few times. The sample contains more than one DNA sequence encoding this CDR3. The J gene is TRBJ1-3, the V gene TRBV9; D may be TRBD1 (6 bases). The CDR3 spans 16 residues. Germline V gene data show CDR1 as SGDLS and CDR2 as YYNGEE. Deletions cut 0 bases from V and 0 bases from J, with 10 bases between. CDR3 sequence: CASSVGTAFSGNTIYF. DNA for the CDR3: TGTGCCAGCAGCGTAGGGACAGCCTTCTCTGGAAACACCATATATTTT. The variable domain in full, with the rest retrieved from reference TRBV9 and TRBJ1-3, is DSGVTQTPKHLITATGQRVTLRCSPRSGDLSVYWYQQSLDQGLQFLIQYYNGEERAKGNILERFSAQQFPDLHSELNLSSLELGDSALYFCASSVGTAFSGNTIYFGEGSWLTVV.

The chain is built from TRBV5-1 and TRBJ1-1, with 9 bases lining up with TRBD1. CDR1 and CDR2 (germline): SGHRS, YFSETQ. J was trimmed by 4 bases and V by 2 bases; bases with no gene match: 3. The CDR3 extends over 14 amino acids. This CDR3 reads CASSFDRGSTEAFF. CDR3 bases: TGCGCCAGCAGCTTCGACAGGGGGAGCACTGAAGCTTTCTTT.

The rearrangement links TRBV12-5 to TRBJ2-1; 7 bases fit TRBD2. The germline V gene has CDR1 LGHNT and CDR2 FRNRAP. The ends lost 1 base at V and 4 bases at J; junction bases unmatched: 10. This CDR3 region has 17 residues. CDR3 sequence reads: CASGLDLSAGLYNEQFF. The CDR3 DNA reads TGTGCTAGTGGTTTGGACCTTTCAGCGGGATTATACAATGAGCAGTTCTTC. The full variable domain, rest sourced from reference TRBV12-5 and TRBJ2-1, is DARVTQTPRHKVTEMGQEVTMRCQPILGHNTVFWYRQTMMQGLELLAYFRNRAPLDDSGMPKDRFSAEMPDATLATLKIQPSEPRDSAVYFCASGLDLSAGLYNEQFFGPGTRLTVL.

The rearrangement links TRBV29-1 to TRBJ2-3, with a weak D call TRBD1 (5 bases). Germline V gene data show CDR1 as SQVTM and CDR2 as ANQGSEA. CDR3 length equals 16 residues. Between the trimmed V and J ends, which lost 0 bases and 2 bases, there was a span of 15 bases. DNA for the CDR3: TGCAGCGTTGAAGATTGGGCAGGGTGGGTCACAGATACGCAGTATTTT. Translating gives CSVEDWAGWVTDTQYF.

This chain joins TRBV28 and TRBJ2-7, with D uncertain. CDR1 is MDHEN and CDR2 is SYDVKM in the germline V gene. V gave up 4 bases and J gave up 1 base, with 11 bases separating them. CDR3 length: 14 amino acids. The CDR3 DNA follows: TGTGCCAGCAGTTATTATACACCTTCCTACGAGCAGTACTTC. Amino acids: CASSYYTPSYEQYF.

J is TRBJ2-7 and V is TRBV7-9, with D perhaps matching TRBD1 (6 bases). V lost 5 bases and J 6 bases, leaving 11 bases between the germline ends. Germline V gene sequence: CDR1 SEHNR, CDR2 FQNEAQ (reference sequence). The CDR3 length is 12 residues. The CDR3 loop is CASSKTGTEQYF. The CDR3 region has the DNA TGTGCCAGCAGCAAAACAGGGACCGAGCAGTACTTC. The full variable domain, rest sourced from reference TRBV7-9 and TRBJ2-7, is DTGVSQNPRHKITKRGQNVTFRCDPISEHNRLYWYRQTLGQGPEFLTYFQNEAQLEKSRLLSDRFSAERPKGSFSTLEIQRTEQGDSAMYLCASSKTGTEQYFGPGTRLTVT.

V and J are TRBV9 and TRBJ1-6; D perhaps matches TRBD1 (5 bases). CDR1 is SGDLS, CDR2 YYNGEE, per germline. V gave up 1 base and J gave up 6 bases, with 11 bases separating them. CDR3 size: 15 residues. The CDR3 region has the DNA TGTGCCAGCAGCGTACAGGGTTCTTTTAATTCACCCCTCCACTTT. It encodes CASSVQGSFNSPLHF.

This clone is a singleton in its sample. V usage is TRBV19 and J usage is TRBJ2-5, with D possibly matching TRBD1 (6 bases). V was clipped by 5 bases and J by 1 base, with 11 bases between them. This CDR3 has 14 residues. Germline-derived CDR1 and CDR2 are LNHDA and SQIVND (reference sequence). For the CDR3, the DNA is TGTGCCAGTAGTTTGGACAGAATCCAAGAGACCCAGTACTTC. Protein product: CASSLDRIQETQYF.

The CDR3: CASSLEGSDTGELFF. CDR3 in DNA: TGTGCCAGCAGTTTGGAGGGGTCGGACACCGGGGAGCTGTTTTTT. The rearrangement links TRBV27 to TRBJ2-2; D is possibly TRBD2 (6 bases). Trimming took 3 bases from V and 3 from J, leaving 11 bases between them. The CDR3 runs 15 residues. In germline, CDR1 is MNHEY, CDR2 SMNVEV (reference sequence).

The J gene is TRBJ1-1, the V gene TRBV6-2 or TRBV6-3, with 8 bases aligning to TRBD1. V shed 5 bases, J shed 2 bases, and the junction held 7 bases outside the gene matches. Per the germline V gene, CDR1 is MNHEY and CDR2 is SVGEGT. The CDR3 runs to 15 residues. The CDR3 DNA is TGTGCCAGCAGTCTCCTGGGACAGGCAAACACTGAAGCTTTCTTT. This translates into CASSLLGQANTEAFF.

The chain recombines TRBV19 with TRBJ2-6; possibly TRBD2 for D (5 bases). Per the germline V gene, CDR1 is LNHDA and CDR2 is SQIVND (reference sequence). With 6 bases removed from V and 4 bases from J, the gap between germline ends came to 10 bases. The CDR3 spans 14 residues. The CDR3 loop is CASRRDSGANVLTF. The CDR3 DNA reads as TGTGCCAGTAGGAGGGATTCCGGGGCCAACGTCCTGACTTTC.

This sequence joins TRBV3-1 (or the pseudogene TRBV3-2) and TRBJ2-1, with TRBD2 identical over 10 bases. Germline V lookup: CDR1 LGHDT, CDR2 YNNKEL (reference sequence). This CDR3 contains 19 residues. V shed 0 bases and J 4 bases; nucleotides not matched to a gene: 12. In DNA form, the CDR3 reads TGTGCCAGCAGCCAAGATAGATCCCCTAGCGGGAGAAGGTACAATGAGCAGTTCTTC. Its protein product is CASSQDRSPSGRRYNEQFF.

This chain joins TRBV11-3 and TRBJ2-7, with a tentative D call TRBD1 (6 bases). The germline V gene has CDR1 SGHNT and CDR2 YENEEA. Trimming pared 1 base from V and 0 bases from J, leaving 13 bases between. This CDR3 spans 16 amino acids. The CDR3 sequence is CASSLVGQGSSYEQYF. Here the CDR3 DNA reads TGTGCCAGCAGCTTAGTAGGTCAGGGGAGCTCCTACGAGCAGTACTTC.

This chain connects TRBV7-8 to TRBJ2-7; 11 bases are shared with TRBD1. The CDR3 is made up of 16 amino acids. The germline V gene encodes CDR1 SGHVS and CDR2 FQNEAQ. Trimming took 4 bases from V and 3 from J; bases not matched to a gene: 8. The CDR3 DNA sequence: TGTGCCAGCAGCTCCTCCGGGACAGGGGGGAGCTACGAGCAGTACTTC. It codes for CASSSSGTGGSYEQYF.